The clone carrying this TCR beta chain is a singleton in its sample. The antigen is unknown. This sample is drawn from a study of CD8+ T cells in alopecia areata. Study in general: Treated patients were given 5 to 10 mg oral tofacitinib twice daily.

Alopecia areata patients provided lesional scalp punch biopsies and peripheral blood, both collected for the study. Researchers picked out CD4+ and CD8+ T cells from PBMCs by sorting. After isolation, RNA underwent reverse transcription to generate cDNA as the sequencing template. Using immunoSEQ multiplex PCR, the repertoire was profiled, and TCRdb retains in-frame clones only, with some absent. The data contain 200,000 to 250,000 clones, approximately 61% of them singletons. Study-level points and caveats: Mouse data revealed clearer TCR sharing than patient data did, a gap possibly tied to HLA.

CDR3 length equals 14 residues. CDR1 is GTSNPN, CDR2 SVGIG, per germline (reference sequence). V gave up 5 bases and J gave up 0 bases, with 11 bases separating them. This TCR was sampled from a human donor with alopecia areata. V is TRBV30 and J is TRBJ1-3; D ambiguous. Sequences were derived from CD4+ T cells sorted from blood, sampled at week 0. In DNA, the CDR3 is TGTGCCTGGGGGTTAGGCCTCTCTGGAAACACCATATATTTT. Translated, it gives CAWGLGLSGNTIYF.